Presented here are 4 T cell receptor beta chains from one specimen sequenced in a study of radiotherapy plus CTLA-4 blockade in lung cancer. Only in-frame clones appear in the TCRdb table, and some are missing; sequencing was by immunoSEQ multiplex PCR. The sample contains about 60,000 clones, more than 60% of which appear only once. The specimen comprised peripheral blood, sampled from a patient treated with radiotherapy plus ipilimumab. Every receptor here comes from a human donor with non-small cell lung cancer who had a partial response to radiotherapy plus ipilimumab.

This clone was observed a single time. The chain recombines TRBV5-1 with TRBJ1-1, with D unclear. The CDR3 covers 13 residues. Trimming took 3 bases from V and 0 from J, leaving 6 bases between them. Per germline, CDR1 SGHRS and CDR2 YFSETQ. The chain's CDR3 is CASSSQVNTEAFF. The DNA of the CDR3 is TGCGCCAGCAGCTCGCAGGTGAACACTGAAGCTTTCTTT.

This clone was seen only once. This chain connects TRBV5-1 to TRBJ1-5; the D gene is possibly TRBD1 (5 bases). The CDR3 runs to 15 residues. Deletions cut 0 bases from V and 5 bases from J, with 12 bases between. Germline loops: CDR1 SGHRS, CDR2 YFSETQ. The CDR3 sequence is CASSLEGQGHQPQHF. CDR3 DNA sequence: TGCGCCAGCAGCTTGGAAGGGCAGGGCCATCAGCCCCAGCATTTT.

This clone was counted only a few times. The V call is TRBV27, the J call TRBJ2-3, with 8 positions matching TRBD1. J was trimmed by 3 bases and V by 8 bases; bases with no gene match: 4. The CDR3 loop spans 13 amino acids. Germline CDR1 and CDR2: MNHEY and SMNVEV (reference sequence). The CDR3 DNA reads TGTGCCAGCTGGCAGGGGGCGACAGATACGCAGTATTTT. This gives the protein CASWQGATDTQYF.

There are a few counts of this clone. This chain joins TRBV30 and TRBJ2-5; 7 bases align to TRBD1. This CDR3 comprises 13 residues. Losses at the gene ends were 0 bases for V and 5 bases for J; bases not matched to a gene: 3. From germline, CDR1 is GTSNPN and CDR2 SVGIG (reference sequence). CDR3 residues: CAWSVQGTETQYF. The CDR3, as DNA: TGTGCCTGGAGTGTACAGGGGACGGAGACCCAGTACTTC.